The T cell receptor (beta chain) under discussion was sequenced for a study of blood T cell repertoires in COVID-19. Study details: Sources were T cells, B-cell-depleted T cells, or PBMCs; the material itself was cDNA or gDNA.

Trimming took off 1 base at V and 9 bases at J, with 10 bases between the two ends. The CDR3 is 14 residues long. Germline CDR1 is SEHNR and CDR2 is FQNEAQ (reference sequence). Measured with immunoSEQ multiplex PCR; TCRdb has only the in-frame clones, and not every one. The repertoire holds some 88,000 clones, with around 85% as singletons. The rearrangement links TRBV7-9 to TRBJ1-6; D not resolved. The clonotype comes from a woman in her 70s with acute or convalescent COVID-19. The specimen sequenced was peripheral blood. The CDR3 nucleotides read TGTGCCAGCAGCTTAGACAGTCGGATTTCACCCCTCCACTTT. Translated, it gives CASSLDSRISPLHF.